This T cell receptor beta chain was recorded in a study of STAT5B mutations in CD4+ large granular lymphocyte leukemia. The survey-level immunoSEQ assay was used. As handled by the study authors: Productive clonotypes were detectable down to 2.59 x 10-5 frequency. The protocol was immunoSEQ multiplex PCR, while the TCRdb copy is restricted to in-frame clones and leaves out a portion. V, J and clone size were drawn from that table, and D and trimming were deduced from the DNA. The profile shows some 40,000 clones, about four fifths of them singletons. The receptor's source is a human donor in good health. Sequencing was done on a sample of CD4+ T cells from blood buffy coats.

The CDR3 bases are TGTGCCAGTAGTGCGACAGTTAACACTGAAGCTTTCTTT. This codes for CASSATVNTEAFF. The chain carries TRBV19 and TRBJ1-1; possible D gene TRBD1, 5 bases. Germline V gene lookup returns CDR1 LNHDA and CDR2 SQIVND (reference sequence). V was shortened by 5 bases and J by 2 bases, with 9 bases between the two germline ends. The CDR3 spans 13 residues.